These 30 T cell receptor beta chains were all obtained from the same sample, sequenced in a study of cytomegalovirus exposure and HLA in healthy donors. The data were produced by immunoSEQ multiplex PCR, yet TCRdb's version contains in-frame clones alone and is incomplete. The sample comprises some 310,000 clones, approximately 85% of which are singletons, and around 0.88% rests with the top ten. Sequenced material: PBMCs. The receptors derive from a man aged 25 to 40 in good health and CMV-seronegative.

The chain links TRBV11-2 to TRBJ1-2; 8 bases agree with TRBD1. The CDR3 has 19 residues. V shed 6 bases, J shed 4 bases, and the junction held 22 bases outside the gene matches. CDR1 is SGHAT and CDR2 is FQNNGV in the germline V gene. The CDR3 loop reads CASRRINLPQGAETYGYTF. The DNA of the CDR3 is TGTGCCAGCAGGCGAATAAACCTACCCCAGGGGGCTGAGACCTATGGCTACACCTTC.

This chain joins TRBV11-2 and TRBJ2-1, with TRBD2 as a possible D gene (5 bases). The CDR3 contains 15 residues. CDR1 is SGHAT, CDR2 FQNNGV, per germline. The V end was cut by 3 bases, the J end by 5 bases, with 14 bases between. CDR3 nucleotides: TGTGCCAGCAGCTTTCGAGGGAGCAGTAACAATGAGCAGTTCTTC. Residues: CASSFRGSSNNEQFF. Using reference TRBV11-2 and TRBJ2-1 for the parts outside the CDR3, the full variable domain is EAGVAQSPRYKIIEKRQSVAFWCNPISGHATLYWYQQILGQGPKLLIQFQNNGVVDDSQLPKDRFSAERLKGVDSTLKIQPAKLEDSAVYLCASSFRGSSNNEQFFGPGTRLTVL.

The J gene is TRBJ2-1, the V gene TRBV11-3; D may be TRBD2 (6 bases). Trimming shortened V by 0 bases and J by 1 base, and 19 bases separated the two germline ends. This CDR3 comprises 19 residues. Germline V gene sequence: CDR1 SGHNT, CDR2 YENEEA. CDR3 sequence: CASSLDGLDPGRSYNEQFF. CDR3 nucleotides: TGTGCCAGCAGCTTAGACGGGTTAGATCCGGGGAGGTCCTACAATGAGCAGTTCTTC.

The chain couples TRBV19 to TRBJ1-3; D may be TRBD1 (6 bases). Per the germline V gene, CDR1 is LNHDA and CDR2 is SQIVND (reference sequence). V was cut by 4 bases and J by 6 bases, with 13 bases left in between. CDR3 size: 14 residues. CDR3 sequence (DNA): TGTGCCAGTAGTAATCCGGGACAAATAAACACCATATATTTT. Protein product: CASSNPGQINTIYF.

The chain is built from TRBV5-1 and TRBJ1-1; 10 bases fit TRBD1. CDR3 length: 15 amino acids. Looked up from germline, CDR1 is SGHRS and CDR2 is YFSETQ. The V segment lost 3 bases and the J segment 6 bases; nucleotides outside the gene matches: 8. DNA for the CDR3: TGCGCCAGCAGCTATCCGGGACAGGGGAATTCTGAAGCTTTCTTT. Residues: CASSYPGQGNSEAFF.

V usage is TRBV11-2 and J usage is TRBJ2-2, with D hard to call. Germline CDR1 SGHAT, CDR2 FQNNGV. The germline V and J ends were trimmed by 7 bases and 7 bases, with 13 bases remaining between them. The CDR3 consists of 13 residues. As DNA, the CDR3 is TGTGCCAGCACGTTTTCGATCGGCGGGGAGCTGTTTTTT. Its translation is CASTFSIGGELFF.

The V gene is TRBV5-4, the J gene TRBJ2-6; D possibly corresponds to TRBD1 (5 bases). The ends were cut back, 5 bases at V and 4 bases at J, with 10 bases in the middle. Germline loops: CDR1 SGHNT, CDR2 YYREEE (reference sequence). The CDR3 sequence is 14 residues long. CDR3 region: CASRPGSGANVLTF. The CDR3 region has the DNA TGTGCCAGCAGGCCAGGGTCAGGGGCCAACGTCCTGACTTTC.

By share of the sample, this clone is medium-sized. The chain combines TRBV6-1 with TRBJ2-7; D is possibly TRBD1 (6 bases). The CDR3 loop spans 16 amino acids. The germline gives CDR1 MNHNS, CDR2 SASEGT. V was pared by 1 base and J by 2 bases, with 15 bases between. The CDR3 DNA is TGTGCCAGCAGTGAAGTTCCGGGACACCGAACCTACGAGCAGTACTTC. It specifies CASSEVPGHRTYEQYF.

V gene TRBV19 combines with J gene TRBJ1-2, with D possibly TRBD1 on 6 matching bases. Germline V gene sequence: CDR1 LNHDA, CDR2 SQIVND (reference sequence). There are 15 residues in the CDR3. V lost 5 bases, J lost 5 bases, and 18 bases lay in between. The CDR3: CASSSPGGQGYGYTF. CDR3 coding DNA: TGTGCCAGTAGTTCTCCGGGCGGTCAGGGGTATGGCTACACCTTC.

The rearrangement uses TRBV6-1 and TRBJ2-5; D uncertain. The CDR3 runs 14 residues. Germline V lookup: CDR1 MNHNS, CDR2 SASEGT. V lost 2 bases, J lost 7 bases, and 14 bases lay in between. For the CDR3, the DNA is TGTGCCAGCAGTGAAAATCACGGGTTTGGGACCCAGTACTTC. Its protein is CASSENHGFGTQYF.

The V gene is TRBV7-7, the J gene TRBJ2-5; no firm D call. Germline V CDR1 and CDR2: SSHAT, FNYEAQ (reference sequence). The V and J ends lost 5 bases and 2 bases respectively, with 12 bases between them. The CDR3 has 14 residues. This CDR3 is CASSPQATQETQYF. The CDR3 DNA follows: TGTGCCAGCAGCCCCCAGGCCACTCAAGAGACCCAGTACTTC.

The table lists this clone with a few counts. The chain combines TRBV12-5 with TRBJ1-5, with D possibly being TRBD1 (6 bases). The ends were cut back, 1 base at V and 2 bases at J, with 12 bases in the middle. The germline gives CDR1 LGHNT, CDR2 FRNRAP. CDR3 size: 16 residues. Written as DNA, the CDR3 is TGTGCTAGTGGTTTGGCACAGGGTATGGGCAATCAGCCCCAGCATTTT. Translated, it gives CASGLAQGMGNQPQHF.

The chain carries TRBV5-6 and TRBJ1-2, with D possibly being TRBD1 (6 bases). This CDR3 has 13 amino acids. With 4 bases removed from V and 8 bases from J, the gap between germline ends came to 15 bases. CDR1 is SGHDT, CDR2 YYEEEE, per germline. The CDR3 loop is CASSPTGHRGYTF. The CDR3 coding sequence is TGTGCCAGCAGCCCAACAGGGCACCGAGGCTACACCTTC. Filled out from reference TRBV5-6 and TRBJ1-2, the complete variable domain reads DAGVTQSPTHLIKTRGQQVTLRCSPKSGHDTVSWYQQALGQGPQFIFQYYEEEERQRGNFPDRFSGHQFPNYSSELNVNALLLGDSALYLCASSPTGHRGYTFGSGTRLTVV.

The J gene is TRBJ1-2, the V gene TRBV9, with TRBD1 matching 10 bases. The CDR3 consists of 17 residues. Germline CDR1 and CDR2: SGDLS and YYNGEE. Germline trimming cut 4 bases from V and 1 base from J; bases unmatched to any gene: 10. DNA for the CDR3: TGTGCCAGCAGCTTCCGGGACAGGGGCCAATTTAACTATGGCTACACCTTC. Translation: CASSFRDRGQFNYGYTF.

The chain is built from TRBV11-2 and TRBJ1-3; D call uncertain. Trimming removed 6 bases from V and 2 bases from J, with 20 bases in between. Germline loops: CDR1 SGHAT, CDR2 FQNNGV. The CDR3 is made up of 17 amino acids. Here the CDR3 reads CASRTSRDGGPGNTIYF. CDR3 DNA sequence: TGTGCCAGCAGGACGTCAAGGGATGGAGGACCTGGAAACACCATATATTTT.

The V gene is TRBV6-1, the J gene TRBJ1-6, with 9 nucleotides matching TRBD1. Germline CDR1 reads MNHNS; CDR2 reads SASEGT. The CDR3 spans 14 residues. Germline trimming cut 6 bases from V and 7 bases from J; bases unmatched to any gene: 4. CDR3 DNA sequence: TGTGCCAGCAGGGGGACAGGGAGCAATTCACCCCTCCACTTT. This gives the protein CASRGTGSNSPLHF.

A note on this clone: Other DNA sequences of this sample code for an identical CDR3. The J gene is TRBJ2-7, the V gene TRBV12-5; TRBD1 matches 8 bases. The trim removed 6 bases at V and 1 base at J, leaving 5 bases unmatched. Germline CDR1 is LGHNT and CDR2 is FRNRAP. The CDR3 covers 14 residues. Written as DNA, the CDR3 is TGTGCTAGTGGGGCCGGACAGGGATCCTACGAGCAGTACTTC. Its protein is CASGAGQGSYEQYF. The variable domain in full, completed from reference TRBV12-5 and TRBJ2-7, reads DARVTQTPRHKVTEMGQEVTMRCQPILGHNTVFWYRQTMMQGLELLAYFRNRAPLDDSGMPKDRFSAEMPDATLATLKIQPSEPRDSAVYFCASGAGQGSYEQYFGPGTRLTVT.

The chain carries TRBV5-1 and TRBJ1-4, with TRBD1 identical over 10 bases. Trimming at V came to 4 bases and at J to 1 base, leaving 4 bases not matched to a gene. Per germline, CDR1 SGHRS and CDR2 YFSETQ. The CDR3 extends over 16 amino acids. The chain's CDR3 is CASSRDRGRTNEKLFF. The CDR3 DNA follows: TGCGCCAGCAGCCGGGACAGGGGTAGAACTAATGAAAAACTGTTTTTT.

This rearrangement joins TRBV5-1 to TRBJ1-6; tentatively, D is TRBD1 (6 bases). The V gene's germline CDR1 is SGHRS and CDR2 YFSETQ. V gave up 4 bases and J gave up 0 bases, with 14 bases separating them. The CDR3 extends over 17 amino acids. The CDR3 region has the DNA TGCGCCAGCAGCCGTCTGACAGGTAGCTCCTATAATTCACCCCTCCACTTT. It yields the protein CASSRLTGSSYNSPLHF.

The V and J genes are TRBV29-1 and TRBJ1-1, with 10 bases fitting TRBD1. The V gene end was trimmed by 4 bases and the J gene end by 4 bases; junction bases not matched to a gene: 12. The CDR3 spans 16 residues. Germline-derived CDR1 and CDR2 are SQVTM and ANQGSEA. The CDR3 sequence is CSVVLVTGGAGTEAFF. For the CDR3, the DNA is TGCAGCGTTGTCCTTGTGACAGGGGGCGCGGGCACTGAAGCTTTCTTT.

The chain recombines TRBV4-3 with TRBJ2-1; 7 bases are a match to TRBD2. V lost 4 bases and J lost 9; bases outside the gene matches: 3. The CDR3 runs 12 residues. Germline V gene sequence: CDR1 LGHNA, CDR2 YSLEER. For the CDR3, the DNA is TGCGCCAGCAGCCCCACGGGGGGTGAGCAGTTCTTC. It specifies CASSPTGGEQFF.

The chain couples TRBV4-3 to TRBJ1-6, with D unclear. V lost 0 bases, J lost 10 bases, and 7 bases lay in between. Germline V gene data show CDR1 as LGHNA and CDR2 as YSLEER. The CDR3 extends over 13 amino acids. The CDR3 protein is CASSQDRSSPLHF. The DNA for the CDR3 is TGCGCCAGCAGCCAAGACCGGAGCTCACCCCTCCACTTT.

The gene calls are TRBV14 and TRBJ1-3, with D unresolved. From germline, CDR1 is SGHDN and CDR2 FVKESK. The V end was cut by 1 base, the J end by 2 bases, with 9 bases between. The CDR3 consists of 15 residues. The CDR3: CASSQVSGTGNTIYF. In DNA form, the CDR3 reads TGTGCCAGCAGCCAAGTTTCGGGGACTGGAAACACCATATATTTT.

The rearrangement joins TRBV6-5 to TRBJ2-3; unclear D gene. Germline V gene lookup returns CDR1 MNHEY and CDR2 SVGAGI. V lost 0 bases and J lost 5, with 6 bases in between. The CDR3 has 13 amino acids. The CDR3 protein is CASSYSARDTQYF. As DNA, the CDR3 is TGTGCCAGCAGTTACTCCGCTAGAGATACGCAGTATTTT.

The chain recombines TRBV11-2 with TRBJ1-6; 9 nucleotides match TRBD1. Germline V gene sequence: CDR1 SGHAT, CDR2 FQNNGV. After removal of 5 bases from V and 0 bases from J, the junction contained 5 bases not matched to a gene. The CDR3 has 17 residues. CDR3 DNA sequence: TGTGCCAGCAGCATAGGGACAGGGACCTCCTATAATTCACCCCTCCACTTT. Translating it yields CASSIGTGTSYNSPLHF.

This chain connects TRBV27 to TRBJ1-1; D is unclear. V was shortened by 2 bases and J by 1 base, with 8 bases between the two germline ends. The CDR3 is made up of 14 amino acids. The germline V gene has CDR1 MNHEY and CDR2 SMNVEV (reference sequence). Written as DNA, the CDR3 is TGTGCCAGCAGTTTAAGAGGGTCGAACACTGAAGCTTTCTTT. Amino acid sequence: CASSLRGSNTEAFF.

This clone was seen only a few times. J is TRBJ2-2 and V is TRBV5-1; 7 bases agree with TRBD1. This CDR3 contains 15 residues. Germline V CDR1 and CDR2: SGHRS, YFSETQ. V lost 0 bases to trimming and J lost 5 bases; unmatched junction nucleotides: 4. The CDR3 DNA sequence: TGCGCCAGCAGCTTGGCATTGGGACAGACCGGGGAGCTGTTTTTT. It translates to CASSLALGQTGELFF.

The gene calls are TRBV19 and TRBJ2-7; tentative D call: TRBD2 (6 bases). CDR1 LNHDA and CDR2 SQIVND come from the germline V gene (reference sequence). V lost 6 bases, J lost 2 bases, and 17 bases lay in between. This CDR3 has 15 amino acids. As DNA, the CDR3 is TGTGCCAGTAGCATGGCGGGGCCCCACACCTACGAGCAGTACTTC. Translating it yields CASSMAGPHTYEQYF.

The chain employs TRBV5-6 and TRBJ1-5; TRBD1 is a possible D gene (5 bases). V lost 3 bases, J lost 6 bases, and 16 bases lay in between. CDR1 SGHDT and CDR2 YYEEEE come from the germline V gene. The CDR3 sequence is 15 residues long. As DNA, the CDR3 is TGTGCCAGCAGCTCCACATGGCAGGGTGGTCAGCCCCAGCATTTT. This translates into CASSSTWQGGQPQHF.

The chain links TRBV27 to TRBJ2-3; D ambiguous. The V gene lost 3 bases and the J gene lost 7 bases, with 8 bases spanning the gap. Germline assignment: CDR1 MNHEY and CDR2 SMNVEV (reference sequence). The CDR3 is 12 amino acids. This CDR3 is CASSLSGYTQYF. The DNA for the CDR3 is TGTGCCAGCAGTTTGTCAGGATATACGCAGTATTTT.